These T cell receptor beta chains were read from a single sample in a study of memory CD4+ T cells and cytomegalovirus serostatus. Sequencing used immunoSEQ multiplex PCR; TCRdb keeps in-frame clones, though not all of them. The sample yields approximately 47,000 clones, around 80% seen once. The sequenced material came from memory CD4+ T cells from blood. These receptor sequences come from an adult in good health and CMV-seronegative. Each CDR3 is given with its conserved first and last residue. The order of the fields is clone size, D gene, J gene, V gene, CDR3 DNA, CDR3 protein. A D gene is named only where the DNA matches it firmly. Clone size is given for some rows only: seen once, a few or many times, or a class if the clone is expanded.

clone size: NA; D gene: NA; J gene: TRBJ2-7; V gene: TRBV5-1; CDR3 DNA: TGCGCCAGTAAGCTTGAACCGGCCTACGAGCAGTACTTC; CDR3 protein: CASKLEPAYEQYF
clone size: few; D gene: TRBD1; J gene: TRBJ1-3; V gene: TRBV18; CDR3 DNA: TGTGCCAGCTCACCACCGCAACAGGGGAGAAACACCATATATTTT; CDR3 protein: CASSPPQQGRNTIYF
clone size: NA; D gene: TRBD2; J gene: TRBJ2-5; V gene: TRBV9; CDR3 DNA: TGTGCCAGCAGCGTTCGAGCGGGGGGGCCTGAGAAGACCCAGTACTTC; CDR3 protein: CASSVRAGGPEKTQYF
clone size: NA; D gene: TRBD1; J gene: TRBJ2-4; V gene: TRBV29-1; CDR3 DNA: TGCAGCGGTGGACAGGCTAAAAACATTCAGTACTTC; CDR3 protein: CSGGQAKNIQYF
clone size: medium-sized; D gene: TRBD1; J gene: TRBJ1-5; V gene: TRBV30; CDR3 DNA: TGTGCCTGGAGTATAGGGACAGGGGTTAGCAATCAGCCCCAGCATTTT; CDR3 protein: CAWSIGTGVSNQPQHF
clone size: NA; D gene: NA; J gene: TRBJ1-2; V gene: TRBV7-8; CDR3 DNA: TGTGCCAGCAGCTTATTGAACAGGGCGGGAATAAACTATGGCTACACCTTC; CDR3 protein: CASSLLNRAGINYGYTF
clone size: NA; D gene: NA; J gene: TRBJ1-1; V gene: TRBV15; CDR3 DNA: TGTGCCACCAGCAGGTCCATGAACACTGAAGCTTTCTTT; CDR3 protein: CATSRSMNTEAFF
clone size: NA; D gene: NA; J gene: TRBJ2-3; V gene: TRBV18; CDR3 DNA: TGTGCCAGCTCACGGGGCCAGGGCACAGATACGCAGTATTTT; CDR3 protein: CASSRGQGTDTQYF
clone size: NA; D gene: NA; J gene: TRBJ1-4; V gene: TRBV4-1; CDR3 DNA: TGCGCCAGCAGCCGATCGACCGGATCTGGTAATGAAAAACTGTTTTTT; CDR3 protein: CASSRSTGSGNEKLFF
clone size: NA; D gene: NA; J gene: TRBJ2-3; V gene: TRBV18; CDR3 DNA: TGTGCCAGCTCACTGACAGGTGGGACAGATACGCAGTATTTT; CDR3 protein: CASSLTGGTDTQYF
clone size: NA; D gene: NA; J gene: TRBJ1-5; V gene: TRBV5-1; CDR3 DNA: TGCGCCAGCAGCCTCGGGACGGCGGGTGATCAGCCCCAGCATTTT; CDR3 protein: CASSLGTAGDQPQHF
clone size: NA; D gene: NA; J gene: TRBJ1-6; V gene: TRBV7-9; CDR3 DNA: TGTGCCAGCAGCCCCAGGGACTCTTCACCCCTCCACTTT; CDR3 protein: CASSPRDSSPLHF
clone size: NA; D gene: TRBD2; J gene: TRBJ2-4; V gene: TRBV18; CDR3 DNA: TGTGCCAGCTCACCGGCTAGCGGGGGGGCCGGCGGCAAAAACATTCAGTACTTC; CDR3 protein: CASSPASGGAGGKNIQYF
clone size: NA; D gene: NA; J gene: TRBJ2-3; V gene: TRBV18; CDR3 DNA: TGTGCCAGCTCACGAATTAGCACAGATACGCAGTATTTT; CDR3 protein: CASSRISTDTQYF
clone size: NA; D gene: TRBD1; J gene: TRBJ1-5; V gene: TRBV5-8; CDR3 DNA: TGTGCCAGCAGCTTGACCGGGACAGGGGGGTTCAATCAGCCCCAGCATTTT; CDR3 protein: CASSLTGTGGFNQPQHF
clone size: NA; D gene: TRBD1; J gene: TRBJ2-3; V gene: TRBV28; CDR3 DNA: TGTGCCAGCAGTCCCGGGGACAGAAAGGATACGCAGTATTTT; CDR3 protein: CASSPGDRKDTQYF
clone size: NA; D gene: TRBD2; J gene: TRBJ2-3; V gene: TRBV9; CDR3 DNA: TGTGCCAGCAGCGTAGGCGCTAGCGGGATTACAGATACGCAGTATTTT; CDR3 protein: CASSVGASGITDTQYF
clone size: once; D gene: NA; J gene: TRBJ2-6; V gene: TRBV5-6; CDR3 DNA: TGTGCCAGCAGCTTGGAGGTGGGCAGGGTGCGGGCCAACGTCCTGACTTTC; CDR3 protein: CASSLEVGRVRANVLTF
clone size: NA; D gene: TRBD2; J gene: TRBJ2-2; V gene: TRBV7-9; CDR3 DNA: TGTGCCAGCAGCTACGCTAGCGGCTCGAACACCGGGGAGCTGTTTTTT; CDR3 protein: CASSYASGSNTGELFF
clone size: NA; D gene: NA; J gene: TRBJ2-7; V gene: TRBV7-9; CDR3 DNA: TGTGCCAGCAGCTTAGATTTGTCAGGGGAGGGCGAGCAGTACTTC; CDR3 protein: CASSLDLSGEGEQYF
clone size: once; D gene: NA; J gene: TRBJ2-7; V gene: TRBV20-1; CDR3 DNA: TGCAGTGGGTGGTGGGTTTCCGAGCAGTACTTC; CDR3 protein: CSGWWVSEQYF
clone size: NA; D gene: TRBD2; J gene: TRBJ2-1; V gene: TRBV18; CDR3 DNA: TGTGCCAGCTCACCAGGGACTAGCGGAACCTACAATGAGCAGTTCTTC; CDR3 protein: CASSPGTSGTYNEQFF
clone size: NA; D gene: TRBD1; J gene: TRBJ1-2; V gene: TRBV4-2; CDR3 DNA: TGTGCCAGCAGCCGGGGGACAGGAGCAGCAGACTATGGCTACACCTTC; CDR3 protein: CASSRGTGAADYGYTF
clone size: once; D gene: NA; J gene: TRBJ1-2; V gene: TRBV10-3; CDR3 DNA: TGTGCCATCAGAAGTCCAGGGATCGATTACTACACCTTC; CDR3 protein: CAIRSPGIDYYTF
clone size: NA; D gene: NA; J gene: TRBJ2-5; V gene: TRBV5-1; CDR3 DNA: TGCGCCAGCAGCTTCGACTCAACTGGGGAGACCCAGTACTTC; CDR3 protein: CASSFDSTGETQYF
clone size: NA; D gene: TRBD1; J gene: TRBJ2-7; V gene: TRBV5-4; CDR3 DNA: TGTGCCAGCAGCATGGGACAGGAAAGCTCCTACGAGCAGTACTTC; CDR3 protein: CASSMGQESSYEQYF
clone size: few; D gene: TRBD1; J gene: TRBJ2-7; V gene: TRBV9; CDR3 DNA: TGTGCCAGCAGCACCCAATCACAGGGGACCGAGCAGTACTTC; CDR3 protein: CASSTQSQGTEQYF
clone size: NA; D gene: NA; J gene: TRBJ2-5; V gene: TRBV2; CDR3 DNA: TGTGCCAGCAGTGCGACCGGACCCGGGTACTTC; CDR3 protein: CASSATGPGYF
clone size: NA; D gene: NA; J gene: TRBJ2-5; V gene: TRBV7-7; CDR3 DNA: TGTGCCAGCAGCTTAGTGGATGGGGGCCAGGGCCAAGAGACCCAGTACTTC; CDR3 protein: CASSLVDGGQGQETQYF
clone size: NA; D gene: TRBD1; J gene: TRBJ2-3; V gene: TRBV5-1; CDR3 DNA: TGCGCCAGCAGCTTAAAGGACAGGGCGACAGATACGCAGTATTTT; CDR3 protein: CASSLKDRATDTQYF
clone size: NA; D gene: TRBD1; J gene: TRBJ1-2; V gene: TRBV7-2; CDR3 DNA: TGTGCCAGCAGCTTAGGAGGGGGCGGTAGGGCTGGCTACACCTTC; CDR3 protein: CASSLGGGGRAGYTF
clone size: NA; D gene: TRBD2; J gene: TRBJ2-5; V gene: TRBV4-2; CDR3 DNA: TGTGCCAGCAGCCAAGAAGGACTAGCTGACGAGACCCAGTACTTC; CDR3 protein: CASSQEGLADETQYF
clone size: NA; D gene: NA; J gene: TRBJ2-5; V gene: TRBV4-2; CDR3 DNA: TGTGCCAGCCGTTACGAGACCCAGTACTTC; CDR3 protein: CASRYETQYF
clone size: NA; D gene: NA; J gene: TRBJ2-7; V gene: TRBV5-5; CDR3 DNA: TGTGCCAGCAGCCCAAAAGGACAGTCCTGGAGCGAGCAGTACTTC; CDR3 protein: CASSPKGQSWSEQYF
clone size: NA; D gene: NA; J gene: TRBJ1-2; V gene: TRBV7-8; CDR3 DNA: TGTGCCAGCAGCTCCCACCCACCGCTATACTATGGCTACACCTTC; CDR3 protein: CASSSHPPLYYGYTF
clone size: NA; D gene: TRBD2; J gene: TRBJ2-2; V gene: TRBV2; CDR3 DNA: TGTGCCAGAGGACTAGGACCCGGGGAGCTGTTTTTT; CDR3 protein: CARGLGPGELFF
clone size: NA; D gene: NA; J gene: TRBJ2-2; V gene: TRBV30; CDR3 DNA: TGTGCCTGGAGTCCACGACTCGGGGAGCTGTTTTTT; CDR3 protein: CAWSPRLGELFF
clone size: NA; D gene: TRBD1; J gene: TRBJ1-4; V gene: TRBV19; CDR3 DNA: TGTGCCAGCTCAGGGGGCCGCGGTGAAAAACTGTTTTTT; CDR3 protein: CASSGGRGEKLFF
clone size: NA; D gene: TRBD2; J gene: TRBJ2-1; V gene: TRBV5-1; CDR3 DNA: TGCGCCAGCAGTCCCGGGACTAGCGGGCCCTACAATGAGCAGTTCTTC; CDR3 protein: CASSPGTSGPYNEQFF
clone size: NA; D gene: TRBD1; J gene: TRBJ1-2; V gene: TRBV6-1; CDR3 DNA: TGTGCCAGCAGTGGGCAGGGGGTCTATGGCTACACCTTC; CDR3 protein: CASSGQGVYGYTF
clone size: NA; D gene: TRBD1; J gene: TRBJ1-5; V gene: TRBV28; CDR3 DNA: TGTGCCAGTACACAGGGGGGGGACAATCAGCCCCAGCATTTT; CDR3 protein: CASTQGGDNQPQHF
clone size: NA; D gene: TRBD1; J gene: TRBJ1-3; V gene: TRBV2; CDR3 DNA: TGTGCTAGCCGACAGGGGCCCGGAAACACCATATATTTT; CDR3 protein: CASRQGPGNTIYF
clone size: NA; D gene: NA; J gene: TRBJ2-5; V gene: TRBV10-1; CDR3 DNA: TGCGCCAGCAGTGAGCCAGGGGGAGGCCAGTACTTC; CDR3 protein: CASSEPGGGQYF
clone size: NA; D gene: NA; J gene: TRBJ1-1; V gene: TRBV5-4; CDR3 DNA: TGTGCCAGCAGCTTAGGAAGTGAAGCTTTCTTT; CDR3 protein: CASSLGSEAFF
clone size: NA; D gene: NA; J gene: TRBJ1-5; V gene: TRBV7-2; CDR3 DNA: TGTGCCAGCAGGGAGAAACAGAATCAGCCCCAGCATTTT; CDR3 protein: CASREKQNQPQHF
clone size: NA; D gene: NA; J gene: TRBJ1-5; V gene: TRBV11-3; CDR3 DNA: TGTGCCAGCAGCTTAGGTGAGAGAAGGGACGAGAGTAGCAATCAGCCCCAGCATTTT; CDR3 protein: CASSLGERRDESSNQPQHF
clone size: NA; D gene: NA; J gene: TRBJ1-1; V gene: TRBV19; CDR3 DNA: TGTGCCAGCGGGGGGTCTGCAAGCATGAACACTGAAGCTTTCTTT; CDR3 protein: CASGGSASMNTEAFF
clone size: once; D gene: TRBD1; J gene: TRBJ2-7; V gene: TRBV25-1; CDR3 DNA: TGTGCCACCAACTCATTTACAGGGGACTACGAGCAGTACTTC; CDR3 protein: CATNSFTGDYEQYF
clone size: NA; D gene: NA; J gene: TRBJ1-2; V gene: TRBV19; CDR3 DNA: TGTGCCAGTAGGTCAACAGGGAGCTATGGCTACACCTTC; CDR3 protein: CASRSTGSYGYTF
clone size: NA; D gene: NA; J gene: TRBJ1-3; V gene: TRBV5-4; CDR3 DNA: TGTGCCAGCAGCTTAATCTCGGGAAACACCATATATTTT; CDR3 protein: CASSLISGNTIYF
clone size: NA; D gene: NA; J gene: TRBJ1-4; V gene: TRBV30; CDR3 DNA: TGTGCCTGGAGTTTACAGTTTAATGAAAAACTGTTTTTT; CDR3 protein: CAWSLQFNEKLFF
clone size: once; D gene: NA; J gene: TRBJ1-3; V gene: TRBV1; CDR3 DNA: NA; CDR3 protein: CTSRPDWDFGSGNTIYF